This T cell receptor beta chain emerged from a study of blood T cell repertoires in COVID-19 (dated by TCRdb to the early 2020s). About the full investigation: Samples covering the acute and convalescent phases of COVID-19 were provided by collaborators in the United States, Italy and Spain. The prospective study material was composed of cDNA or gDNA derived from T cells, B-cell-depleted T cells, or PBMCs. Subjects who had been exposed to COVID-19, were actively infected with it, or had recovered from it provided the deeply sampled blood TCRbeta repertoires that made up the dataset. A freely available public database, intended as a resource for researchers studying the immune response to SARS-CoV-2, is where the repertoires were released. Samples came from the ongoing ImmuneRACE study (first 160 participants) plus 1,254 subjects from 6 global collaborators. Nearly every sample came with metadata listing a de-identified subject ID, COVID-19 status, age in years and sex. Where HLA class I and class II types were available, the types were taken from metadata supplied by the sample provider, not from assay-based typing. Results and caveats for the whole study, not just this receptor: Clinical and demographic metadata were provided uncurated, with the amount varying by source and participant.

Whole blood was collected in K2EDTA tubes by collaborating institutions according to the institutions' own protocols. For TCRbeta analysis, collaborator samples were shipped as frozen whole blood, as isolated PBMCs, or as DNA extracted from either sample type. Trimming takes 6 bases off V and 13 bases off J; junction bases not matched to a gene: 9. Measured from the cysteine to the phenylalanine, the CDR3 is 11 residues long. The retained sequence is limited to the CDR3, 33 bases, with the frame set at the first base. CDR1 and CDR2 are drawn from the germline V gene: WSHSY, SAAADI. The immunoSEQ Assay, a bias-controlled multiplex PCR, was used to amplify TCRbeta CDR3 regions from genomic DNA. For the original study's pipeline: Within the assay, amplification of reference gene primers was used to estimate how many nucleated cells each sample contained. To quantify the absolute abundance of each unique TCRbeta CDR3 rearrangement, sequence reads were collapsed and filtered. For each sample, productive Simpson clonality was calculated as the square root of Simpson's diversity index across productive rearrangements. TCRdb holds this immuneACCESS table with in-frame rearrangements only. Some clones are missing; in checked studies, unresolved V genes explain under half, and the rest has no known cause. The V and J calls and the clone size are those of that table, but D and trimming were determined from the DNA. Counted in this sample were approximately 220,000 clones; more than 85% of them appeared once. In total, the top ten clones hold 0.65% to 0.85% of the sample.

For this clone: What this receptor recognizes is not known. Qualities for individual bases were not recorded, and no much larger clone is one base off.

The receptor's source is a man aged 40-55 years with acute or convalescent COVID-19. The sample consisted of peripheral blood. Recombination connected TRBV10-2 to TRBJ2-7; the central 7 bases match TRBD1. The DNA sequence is TGCGCCAGCAGCCCCGGACAGGTTCAATACTTC. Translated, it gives CASSPGQVQYF.